This T cell receptor beta chain emerged from a study of T cell repertoires in cytomegalovirus infection. Study in general: Public TCR beta signatures indicated both CMV infection and matching HLA type. The study, taken as a whole, reports: The ex vivo response was dominated by HLA-C-restricted CMV-specific TCR beta clonotypes. Cumulative public TCR beta family frequency identified CMV carriers with the relevant HLA.

TCRdb called the reads again in MiXCR, with one record for every CDR3 protein. Of about 830,000 distinct CDR3 sequences in the sample, approximately 29% are singletons; the top ten hold 9.5% to 15%. The germline V gene encodes CDR1 SNHLY and CDR2 FYNNEI. The CDR3 loop spans 12 amino acids. Trimming removed 8 bases at V and 4 bases at J, with 12 bases between. In regard to this clonotype: Its target is unknown.

The sample in question was cultured CD8+ T cells from PBMCs, obtained from culture after CMV antigen stimulation. The receptor's source is a human donor in good health (CMV status not recorded). Some clones in this sample may be carry-over from other donors' samples. V gene TRBV2 combines with J gene TRBJ2-7; D is unclear. For the CDR3, the DNA is TGTGCCAGCTCTTATACGGAGTACGAGCAGTACGTC. Protein: CASSYTEYEQYV.